This T cell receptor beta chain is from a study of graft-versus-host responses after intestinal transplantation. Looking at the study overall: Transplant types were multivisceral, liver-intestinal, or isolated intestinal. Study-level results: An association linked early post-transplant HvG declines with peak circulating GvH clone levels.

The CDR3 has 16 residues. With 7 bases removed from V and 3 bases from J, the gap between germline ends came to 24 bases. Germline V gene lookup returns CDR1 SQVTM and CDR2 ANQGSEA. The table came from immunoSEQ multiplex PCR; TCRdb's copy has only in-frame clones and leaves some out. The data show over 55,000 clones, approximately 84% seen once. With regard to this clone: Its antigen is unknown.

The clonotype was recovered from a human donor who was the organ donor for an intestinal transplant. The chain employs TRBV29-1 and TRBJ1-1; D may be TRBD1 (5 bases). The sequences come from unstimulated CD4+ T cells sorted from spleen or lymph node cells, collected before transplant. CDR3 nucleotide sequence: TGCAGCGCCCGGGTGTTGAACAGGCGGTCGGACACTGAAGCTTTCTTT. Protein sequence: CSARVLNRRSDTEAFF.